These 3 T cell receptor beta chains share one sample of origin, sequenced in a study of response to subunit inactivated influenza vaccine. TCRdb re-called the RT-PCR reads through MiXCR, storing one row per CDR3 protein. The sample consists of about 500,000 distinct CDR3 sequences, approximately 15% of them appearing once. The starting material was CD4+ T cells sorted from PBMCs, obtained roughly 24 months after vaccination. The source is a man aged 45 to 70 who received an inactivated influenza vaccine.

The chain couples TRBV20-1 to TRBJ1-5, with D unclear. Germline V CDR1 and CDR2: DFQATT, SNEGSKA (reference sequence). The CDR3 sequence is 10 residues long. Trimming pared 6 bases from V and 7 bases from J, leaving 7 bases between. In DNA form, the CDR3 reads TGCAGTGCGGTAGGCCAGCCCCAGCATTTT. This codes for CSAVGQPQHF.

This clonotype was counted at least ten times. CDR3 bases: TGCAGTGCTAGAGATCCCCAGCTCTCCTACAATGAGCAGTTCTTC. This translates into CSARDPQLSYNEQFF. The J gene is TRBJ2-1, the V gene TRBV20-1; D uncertain. CDR3 length: 15 amino acids. Germline CDR1 DFQATT, CDR2 SNEGSKA (reference sequence). V was clipped by 0 bases and J by 0 bases, with 9 bases between them.

This clonotype was seen repeatedly, ten times or more. This sequence joins TRBV25-1 and TRBJ2-2, with D hard to call. V was pared by 6 bases and J by 4 bases, with 3 bases between. The CDR3 runs to 11 residues. CDR1 is MGHDK, CDR2 SYGVNS, per germline. The CDR3 nucleotides read TGTGCCAGCAGGGTCACCGGGGAGCTGTTTTTT. Translated, it gives CASRVTGELFF.